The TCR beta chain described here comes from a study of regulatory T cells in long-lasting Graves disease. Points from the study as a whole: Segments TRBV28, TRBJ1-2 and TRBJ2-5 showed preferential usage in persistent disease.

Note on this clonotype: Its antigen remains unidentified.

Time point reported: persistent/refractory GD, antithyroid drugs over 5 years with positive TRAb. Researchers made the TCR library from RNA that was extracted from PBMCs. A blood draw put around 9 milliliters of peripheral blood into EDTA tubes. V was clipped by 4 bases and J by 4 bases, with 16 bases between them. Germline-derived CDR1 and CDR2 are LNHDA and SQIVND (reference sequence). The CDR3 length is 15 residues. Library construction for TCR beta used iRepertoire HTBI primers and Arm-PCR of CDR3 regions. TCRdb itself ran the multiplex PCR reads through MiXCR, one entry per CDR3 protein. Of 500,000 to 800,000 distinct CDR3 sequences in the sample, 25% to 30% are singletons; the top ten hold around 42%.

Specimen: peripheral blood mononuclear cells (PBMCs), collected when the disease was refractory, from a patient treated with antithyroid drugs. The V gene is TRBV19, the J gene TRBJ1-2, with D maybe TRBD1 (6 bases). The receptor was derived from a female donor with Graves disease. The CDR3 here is CASSTAGGGIYGYTF. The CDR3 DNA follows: TGTGCCAGTAGTACCGCGGGGGGCGGCATCTATGGCTACACCTTC.